This entry is about one T cell receptor (beta chain). The ends were cut back, 5 bases at V and 5 bases at J, with 13 bases in the middle. Germline CDR1 reads SNHLY; CDR2 reads FYNNEI. The CDR3 length is 14 residues. This study enrolled people aged about 18 to 100 from around 26 US geographic areas. Authors' data handling: Estimation of nucleated cell counts was performed using reference gene primer amplification. Profiling relied on immunoSEQ multiplex PCR, and the TCRdb table lists in-frame clones only, not all of them. The DNA gave D and trimming, while V, J and clone size come from that table. The sample yields about 280,000 clones, less than 95% seen once. The source of the sample is a study of blood T cell repertoires in COVID-19.

The sample taken for sequencing was PBMCs or T cells enriched from blood (not recorded which). The rearrangement uses TRBV2 and TRBJ2-1, with D maybe TRBD1 (5 bases). The sequence was collected from a man in his forties or fifties who had been exposed to COVID-19. CDR3 nucleotide sequence: TGTGCCAGCAGTCAGGGAAGGATTAACAATGAGCAGTTCTTC. Protein: CASSQGRINNEQFF.